These 12 T cell receptor beta chains originate from one sample sequenced in a study of blood T cell repertoires in COVID-19. The table came from immunoSEQ multiplex PCR; TCRdb's copy has only in-frame clones and leaves some out. The repertoire includes around 200,000 clones, around 83% of them detected once, and around 6.3% sits in the top ten. The sequenced material came from peripheral blood. The receptors stem from a woman aged 40-49 years with acute or convalescent COVID-19.

The chain couples TRBV1 to TRBJ1-2; the tabulated D call, TRBD1, remains unverified against the DNA. TRBV1 is a documented pseudogene. The CDR3 consists of 16 residues. CDR3 DNA sequence: TGCACCAGCAGCCAAGATCCAGACCCGAAGACAGGCGACGGAACCTTC. Its protein is CTSSQDPDPKTGDGTF.

This chain uses TRBV7-2 with TRBJ2-5, with 11 bases lining up with TRBD2. This CDR3 contains 16 residues. With V trimmed by 8 bases and J by 0 bases, 8 bases remained unmatched. Germline V lookup: CDR1 SGHTA, CDR2 FQGNSA. CDR3 region: CASASRTSGYQETQYF. CDR3 sequence (DNA): TGTGCCAGCGCTTCCCGGACTAGCGGGTACCAAGAGACCCAGTACTTC.

This clone was counted only a few times. This chain connects TRBV19 to TRBJ1-1, with a weak D call TRBD1 (5 bases). CDR3 length equals 13 residues. Between the trimmed V and J ends, which lost 6 bases and 1 base, there was a span of 9 bases. Looked up from germline, CDR1 is LNHDA and CDR2 is SQIVND (reference sequence). CDR3 region: CASRSQGNTEAFF. As DNA, the CDR3 is TGTGCCAGTAGATCCCAGGGGAACACTGAAGCTTTCTTT.

The chain uses TRBV14 and TRBJ2-7; 13 nucleotides align to TRBD2. CDR3 size: 17 residues. The V gene end was trimmed by 4 bases and the J gene end by 3 bases; junction bases not matched to a gene: 9. Germline-derived CDR1 and CDR2 are SGHDN and FVKESK. CDR3 residues: CASSPGLAGLQGYEQYF. CDR3 in DNA: TGTGCCAGCAGCCCGGGACTAGCGGGACTTCAAGGCTACGAGCAGTACTTC.

This clone occurred a few times. CDR3 sequence: CASSPPQGEAFF. The CDR3 nucleotides are TGTGCCAGCTCACCACCTCAGGGTGAAGCTTTCTTT. The chain combines TRBV18 with TRBJ1-1; maybe TRBD1 (5 bases). Trimming pared 0 bases from V and 7 bases from J, leaving 6 bases between. This CDR3 is built from 12 residues. CDR1 KGHSH and CDR2 LQKENI come from the germline V gene.

The chain uses TRBV18 and TRBJ2-5; tentative D call: TRBD2 (6 bases). CDR1 is KGHSH, CDR2 LQKENI, per germline. The CDR3 runs to 15 residues. Trimming pared 3 bases from V and 3 bases from J, leaving 14 bases between. The CDR3 bases are TGTGCCAGCTCACCCCGGCCGAGGAGGGAAGAGACCCAGTACTTC. This encodes CASSPRPRREETQYF.

The chain couples TRBV28 to TRBJ1-1, with 7 nucleotides matching TRBD1. Germline CDR1 reads MDHEN; CDR2 reads SYDVKM. V was clipped by 2 bases and J by 4 bases; unmatched bases: 1. There are 13 residues in the CDR3. The CDR3 bases are TGTGCCAGCAGTTTAACAGGGGCCACTGAAGCTTTCTTT. It yields the protein CASSLTGATEAFF.

J is TRBJ1-1 and V is TRBV6-5, with 7 bases fitting TRBD1. Germline trimming cut 6 bases from V and 2 bases from J; bases unmatched to any gene: 6. The CDR3 runs to 14 residues. Germline V gives CDR1 MNHEY, CDR2 SVGAGI. The CDR3 DNA is TGTGCCAGCAGCAGACAGGGCGCAAACACTGAAGCTTTCTTT. Translated: CASSRQGANTEAFF.

V usage is TRBV18 and J usage is TRBJ2-1; maybe TRBD2 (6 bases). The CDR3 contains 16 residues. From germline, CDR1 is KGHSH and CDR2 LQKENI. Trimming took off 5 bases at V and 8 bases at J, with 22 bases between the two ends. The CDR3: CASSVSGSTRRDEQFF. In DNA form, the CDR3 reads TGTGCCAGCTCAGTTAGCGGTTCCACCCGGCGGGATGAGCAGTTCTTC. Filled out from reference TRBV18 and TRBJ2-1, the complete variable domain reads NAGVMQNPRHLVRRRGQEARLRCSPMKGHSHVYWYRQLPEEGLKFMVYLQKENIIDESGMPKERFSAEFPKEGPSILRIQQVVRGDSAAYFCASSVSGSTRRDEQFFGPGTRLTVL.

The chain uses TRBV5-1 and TRBJ1-1; 8 bases are a match to TRBD1. With V trimmed by 0 bases and J by 4 bases, 5 bases remained unmatched. Germline V gene lookup returns CDR1 SGHRS and CDR2 YFSETQ. The CDR3 length is 15 residues. The chain's CDR3 is CASSLGDRSFTEAFF. The CDR3 DNA follows: TGCGCCAGCAGCTTGGGGGACAGGTCTTTCACTGAAGCTTTCTTT.

This clone occurred a few times. The chain has TRBV27 and TRBJ2-4; 9 nucleotides agree with TRBD1. With V trimmed by 4 bases and J by 3 bases, 13 bases remained unmatched. The CDR3 extends over 18 amino acids. CDR1 is MNHEY and CDR2 is SMNVEV in the germline V gene (reference sequence). The CDR3 DNA reads TGTGCCAGCAGTTCACAGGGGGCGCACCCAAGGGTCAAAAACATTCAGTACTTC. Protein: CASSSQGAHPRVKNIQYF.

The gene calls are TRBV24-1 and TRBJ1-2; no clear D. CDR1 and CDR2 (germline): KGHDR, SFDVKD. The CDR3 has 12 amino acids. The V gene lost 5 bases and the J gene lost 4 bases, with 7 bases spanning the gap. CDR3 sequence: CATSGGSYGYTF. CDR3 bases: TGTGCCACCAGTGGAGGGTCCTATGGCTACACCTTC.